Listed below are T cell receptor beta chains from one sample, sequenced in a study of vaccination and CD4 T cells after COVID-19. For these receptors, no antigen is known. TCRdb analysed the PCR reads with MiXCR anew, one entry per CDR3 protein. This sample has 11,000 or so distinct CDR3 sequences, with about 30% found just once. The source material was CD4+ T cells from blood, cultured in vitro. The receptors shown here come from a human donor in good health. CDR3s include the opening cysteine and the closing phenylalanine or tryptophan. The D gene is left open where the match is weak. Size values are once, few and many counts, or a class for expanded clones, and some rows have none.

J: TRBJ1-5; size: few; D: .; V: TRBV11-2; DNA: TGTGCCAGCAGCTTAATCGGAAGGTACGGGCAGCCCCAGCATTTT; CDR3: CASSLIGRYGQPQHF
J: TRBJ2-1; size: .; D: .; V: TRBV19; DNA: TGTGCCAGTAGTCCTTCACTTAGTTCCTACAATGAGCAGTTCTTC; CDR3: CASSPSLSSYNEQFF
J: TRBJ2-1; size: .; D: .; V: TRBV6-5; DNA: TGTGCCAGCAGTTACCAGGGGCTAAAATACAATGAGCAGTTCTTC; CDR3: CASSYQGLKYNEQFF
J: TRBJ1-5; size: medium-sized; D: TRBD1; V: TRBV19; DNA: TGTGCCACCACGAGACAGGGGGCGAATCAGCCCCAGCATTTT; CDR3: CATTRQGANQPQHF
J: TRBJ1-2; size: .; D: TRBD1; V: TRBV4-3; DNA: TGCGCCAGCAGCCAAGCGACAGGGTTTGACTATGGCTACACCTTC; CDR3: CASSQATGFDYGYTF
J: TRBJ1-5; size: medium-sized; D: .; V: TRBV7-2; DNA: TGTGCCAGCAGCTTAGCCAGGGGAGAGGACCAGCCCCAGCATTTT; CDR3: CASSLARGEDQPQHF
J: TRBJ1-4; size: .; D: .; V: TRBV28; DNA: TGTGCCAGCAGGCTAGGGGGGGGCAATGAAAAACTGTTTTTT; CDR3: CASRLGGGNEKLFF
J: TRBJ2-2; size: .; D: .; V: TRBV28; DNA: TGTGCCAGCAGCCCGGGCCAGACCGGGGAGCTGTTTTTT; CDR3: CASSPGQTGELFF
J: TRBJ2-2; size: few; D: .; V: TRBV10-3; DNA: TGTGCCATCGGGACACTGAACACCGGGGAGCTGTTTTTT; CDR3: CAIGTLNTGELFF
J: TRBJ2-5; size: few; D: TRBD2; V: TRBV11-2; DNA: TGTGCCAGCAGCTCCGCGGCTCTAGCGGGGCAAGAGACCCAGTACTTC; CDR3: CASSSAALAGQETQYF
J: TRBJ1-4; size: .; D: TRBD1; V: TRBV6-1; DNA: TGTGCCAGCAGGCGGACAGGGGGCGATGAAAAACTGTTTTTT; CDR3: CASRRTGGDEKLFF
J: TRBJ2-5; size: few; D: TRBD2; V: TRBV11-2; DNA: TGTGCCAGCAGCCCCTGGAGGACTAGCGGGAGCTCGGAGACCCAGTACTTC; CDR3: CASSPWRTSGSSETQYF
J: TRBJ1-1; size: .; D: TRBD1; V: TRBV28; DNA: TGTGCCAGCAGTCAGACAGGGTGGTTGAACACTGAAGCTTTCTTT; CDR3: CASSQTGWLNTEAFF
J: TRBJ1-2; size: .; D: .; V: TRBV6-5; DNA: TGTGCCAGCAGTTACGTTCAGGGTGACTATGGCTACACCTTC; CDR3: CASSYVQGDYGYTF
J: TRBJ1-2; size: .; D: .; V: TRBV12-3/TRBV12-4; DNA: TGTGCCAGCAGTTTTCCCCCTAACTATGGCTACACCTTC; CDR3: CASSFPPNYGYTF
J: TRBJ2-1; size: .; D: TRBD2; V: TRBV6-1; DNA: TGTGCCAGCAGTGGACTAGCGGGAGTAAACAATGAGCAGTTCTTC; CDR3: CASSGLAGVNNEQFF
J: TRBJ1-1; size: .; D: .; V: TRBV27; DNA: .; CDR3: CASRSIGYEQYFGPGTEAFF
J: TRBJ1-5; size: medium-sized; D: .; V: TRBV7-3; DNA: TGTGCCAGCAGCTTAACGGGGAGAGGAGGTCATCAGCCCCAGCATTTT; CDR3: CASSLTGRGGHQPQHF
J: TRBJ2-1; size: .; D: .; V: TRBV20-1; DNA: TGCAGTGCCCACGGGTTAGCGGAGGGGAATGAGCAGTTCTTC; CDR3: CSAHGLAEGNEQFF
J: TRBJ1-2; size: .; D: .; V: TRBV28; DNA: TGTGCCAGCAGTTCCCTTACCGGGACAATCTATGGCTACACCTTC; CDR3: CASSSLTGTIYGYTF
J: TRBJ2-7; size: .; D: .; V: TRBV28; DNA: TGTGCCAGTCAGGGACTCGGATCCTACGAGCAGTACTTC; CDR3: CASQGLGSYEQYF
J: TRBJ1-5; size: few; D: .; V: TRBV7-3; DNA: TGTGCCAGCAGCTTAACTAGCAATCAGCCCCAGCATTTT; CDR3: CASSLTSNQPQHF
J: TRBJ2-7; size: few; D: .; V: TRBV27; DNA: TGTGCCAGCGGAGGGGGCTCCTACGAGCAGTACTTC; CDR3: CASGGGSYEQYF
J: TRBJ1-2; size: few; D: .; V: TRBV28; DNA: TGTGCCAGCAGTCCTCGGGACTATGGCTACACCTTC; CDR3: CASSPRDYGYTF
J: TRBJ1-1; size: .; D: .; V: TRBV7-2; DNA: TGTGCCAGCAGCTTAGTAGACAGGTTGAACACTGAAGCTTTCTTT; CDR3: CASSLVDRLNTEAFF
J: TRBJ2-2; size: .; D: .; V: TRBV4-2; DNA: TGTGCCAGCAGCCAAGAGTTATGGGGACCCGGGGAGCTGTTTTTT; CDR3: CASSQELWGPGELFF
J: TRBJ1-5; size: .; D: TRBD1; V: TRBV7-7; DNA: TGTGCTAGCAGCTTAGGGACAGATCAGCCCCAGCATTTT; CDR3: CASSLGTDQPQHF
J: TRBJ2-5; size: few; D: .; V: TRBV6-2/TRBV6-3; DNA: TGTGCCAGCAGCCCTGGAGGGTTGGGTGGAGAGACCCAGTACTTC; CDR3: CASSPGGLGGETQYF
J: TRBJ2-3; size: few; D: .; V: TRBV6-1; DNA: TGTGCCAGCGAGCGAAATGATGGGAATACGCAGTATTTT; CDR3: CASERNDGNTQYF
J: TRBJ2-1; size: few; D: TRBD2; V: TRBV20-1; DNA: TGCAGTGCTAGGGAAAGCGGGAGCGTCCATGAGCAGTTCTTC; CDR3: CSARESGSVHEQFF
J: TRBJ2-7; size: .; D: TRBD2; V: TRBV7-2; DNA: TGTGCCAGCAACTCGAGGGTGGCGGGAGGGTCTCCCTACGAGCAGTACTTC; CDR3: CASNSRVAGGSPYEQYF
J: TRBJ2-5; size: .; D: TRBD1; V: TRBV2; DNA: TGTGCCAGCAGTGAAGGACAGGGCTGGGAGACCCAGTACTTC; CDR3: CASSEGQGWETQYF
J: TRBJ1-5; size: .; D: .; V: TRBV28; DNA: TGTGCCAGCAGTTTTATGGCCAGCTTGATCAATCAGCCCCAGCATTTT; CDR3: CASSFMASLINQPQHF
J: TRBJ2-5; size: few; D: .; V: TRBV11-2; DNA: TGTGCCAGCAGCTTCGCACACCAAGAGACCCAGTACTTC; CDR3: CASSFAHQETQYF
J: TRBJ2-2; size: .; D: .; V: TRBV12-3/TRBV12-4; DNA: TGTGCCAGCAGTTTAACAGGGAGCACCGGGGAGCTGTTTTTT; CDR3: CASSLTGSTGELFF
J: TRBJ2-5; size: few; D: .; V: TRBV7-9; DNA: TGTGCCAGCAGCTTCAGGGTCAACCAAGAGACCCAGTACTTC; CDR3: CASSFRVNQETQYF
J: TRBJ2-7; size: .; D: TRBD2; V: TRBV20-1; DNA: TGCAGTGCTAGCTTAGCGGGTTTATCCTACGAGCAGTACTTC; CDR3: CSASLAGLSYEQYF
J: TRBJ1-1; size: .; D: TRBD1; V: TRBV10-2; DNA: TGCGCCAGCAGTGACGCTACAGGGGAAAAGGCTGAAGCTTTCTTT; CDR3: CASSDATGEKAEAFF
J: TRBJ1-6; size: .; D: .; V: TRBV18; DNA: TGTGCCAGCTCACCCATCCCCCCGGACAGTCGTTCACCCCTCCACTTT; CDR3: CASSPIPPDSRSPLHF
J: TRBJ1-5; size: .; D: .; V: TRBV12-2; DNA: TGTGCAAGTCGCCAGAGGAAATCCGGGACAAAGAGGGTAGATCAGCCCCAGCATTTT; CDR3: CASRQRKSGTKRVDQPQHF
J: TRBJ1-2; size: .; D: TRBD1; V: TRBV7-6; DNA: TGTGCCAGCAGCTTAGCGGAGGGACAGGGAATAGTTTTC; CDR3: CASSLAEGQGIVF
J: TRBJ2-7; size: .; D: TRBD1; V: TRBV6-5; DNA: TGTGCCAGCAGTTCGACAGGGAACGAGCAGTACTTC; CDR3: CASSSTGNEQYF
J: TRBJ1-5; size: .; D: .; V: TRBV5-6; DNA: TGTGCCAGCAGCTTCCCAGGGTCCAATCAGCCCCAGCATTTT; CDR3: CASSFPGSNQPQHF
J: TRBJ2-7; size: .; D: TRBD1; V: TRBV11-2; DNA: TGTGCCAGCAGCAAGGACAGGGACGAGCAGTACTTC; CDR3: CASSKDRDEQYF
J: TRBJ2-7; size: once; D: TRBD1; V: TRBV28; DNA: TGTGCCAGCAGTTTGTCCGGGACAGGGATGGGCGAGCAGTACTTC; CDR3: CASSLSGTGMGEQYF
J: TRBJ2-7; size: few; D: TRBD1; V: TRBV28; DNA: TGTGCCAGCAGTTGGGGGCAGGGGGCTTTCTACGAGCAGTACTTC; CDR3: CASSWGQGAFYEQYF
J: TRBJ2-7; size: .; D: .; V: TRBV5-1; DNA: TGCGCCAGCAGCTTGGAAAAGCAGGGTCTGGGTGAGCAGTACTTC; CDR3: CASSLEKQGLGEQYF
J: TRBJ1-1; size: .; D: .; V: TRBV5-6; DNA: TGTGCCAGCAGCTTGTCCGGGACGGAGAACACTGAAGCTTTCTTT; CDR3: CASSLSGTENTEAFF
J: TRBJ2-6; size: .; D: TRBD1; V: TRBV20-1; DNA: TGCAGTGCTAGAGATATCACAGGGGGGTCCTCTGGGGCCAACGTCCTGACTTTC; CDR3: CSARDITGGSSGANVLTF
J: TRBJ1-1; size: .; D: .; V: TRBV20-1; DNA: TGCAGTGCTAGAGATACACTTAACACTGAAGCTTTCTTT; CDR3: CSARDTLNTEAFF
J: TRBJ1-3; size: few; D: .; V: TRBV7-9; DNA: TGTGCCATCAAGGGGTCAGCCTCTGGAAACACCATATATTTT; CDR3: CAIKGSASGNTIYF
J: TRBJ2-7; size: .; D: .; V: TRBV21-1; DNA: TGTGCCAGCAGCGCACTCCAAGGGACTATAGAGCAGTACTTC; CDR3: CASSALQGTIEQYF
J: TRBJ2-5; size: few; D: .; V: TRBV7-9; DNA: TGTGCCAGCAGCCCCCGCGGGGTCCAAGAGACCCAGTACTTC; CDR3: CASSPRGVQETQYF
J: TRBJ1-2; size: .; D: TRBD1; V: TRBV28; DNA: TGTGCCAGCAGTCCGGGACAGGGATGGACTTGGGGTAATGGCTACACCTTC; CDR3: CASSPGQGWTWGNGYTF
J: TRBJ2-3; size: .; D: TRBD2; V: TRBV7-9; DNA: TGTGCCAGCAGCTTAGAGATAGCGGGAGCTGGGGATACGCAGTATTTT; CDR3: CASSLEIAGAGDTQYF
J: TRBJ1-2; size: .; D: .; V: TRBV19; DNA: TGTGCCAGTAGTAGCGGGTCTACAGGGTATGGCTACACCTTC; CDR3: CASSSGSTGYGYTF
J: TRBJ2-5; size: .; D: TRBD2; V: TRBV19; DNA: TGTGCCAGTAGTATAGGGCTAGCGGGAGGTGCAGAGACCCAGTACTTC; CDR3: CASSIGLAGGAETQYF
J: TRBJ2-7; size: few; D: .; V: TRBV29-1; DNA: TGCAGCGTTGGGGGACTCCTCCCCGCCAACGAGCAGTACTTC; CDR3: CSVGGLLPANEQYF
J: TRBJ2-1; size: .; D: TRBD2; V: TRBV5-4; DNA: TGTGCCAGCAGCTTGGATTCTAGCGGGAGGGTGAATGAGCAGTTCTTC; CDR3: CASSLDSSGRVNEQFF
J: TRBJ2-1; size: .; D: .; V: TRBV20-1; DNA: TGCAGTGCACAGAAGTACCGGTACAATGAGCAGTTCTTC; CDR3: CSAQKYRYNEQFF